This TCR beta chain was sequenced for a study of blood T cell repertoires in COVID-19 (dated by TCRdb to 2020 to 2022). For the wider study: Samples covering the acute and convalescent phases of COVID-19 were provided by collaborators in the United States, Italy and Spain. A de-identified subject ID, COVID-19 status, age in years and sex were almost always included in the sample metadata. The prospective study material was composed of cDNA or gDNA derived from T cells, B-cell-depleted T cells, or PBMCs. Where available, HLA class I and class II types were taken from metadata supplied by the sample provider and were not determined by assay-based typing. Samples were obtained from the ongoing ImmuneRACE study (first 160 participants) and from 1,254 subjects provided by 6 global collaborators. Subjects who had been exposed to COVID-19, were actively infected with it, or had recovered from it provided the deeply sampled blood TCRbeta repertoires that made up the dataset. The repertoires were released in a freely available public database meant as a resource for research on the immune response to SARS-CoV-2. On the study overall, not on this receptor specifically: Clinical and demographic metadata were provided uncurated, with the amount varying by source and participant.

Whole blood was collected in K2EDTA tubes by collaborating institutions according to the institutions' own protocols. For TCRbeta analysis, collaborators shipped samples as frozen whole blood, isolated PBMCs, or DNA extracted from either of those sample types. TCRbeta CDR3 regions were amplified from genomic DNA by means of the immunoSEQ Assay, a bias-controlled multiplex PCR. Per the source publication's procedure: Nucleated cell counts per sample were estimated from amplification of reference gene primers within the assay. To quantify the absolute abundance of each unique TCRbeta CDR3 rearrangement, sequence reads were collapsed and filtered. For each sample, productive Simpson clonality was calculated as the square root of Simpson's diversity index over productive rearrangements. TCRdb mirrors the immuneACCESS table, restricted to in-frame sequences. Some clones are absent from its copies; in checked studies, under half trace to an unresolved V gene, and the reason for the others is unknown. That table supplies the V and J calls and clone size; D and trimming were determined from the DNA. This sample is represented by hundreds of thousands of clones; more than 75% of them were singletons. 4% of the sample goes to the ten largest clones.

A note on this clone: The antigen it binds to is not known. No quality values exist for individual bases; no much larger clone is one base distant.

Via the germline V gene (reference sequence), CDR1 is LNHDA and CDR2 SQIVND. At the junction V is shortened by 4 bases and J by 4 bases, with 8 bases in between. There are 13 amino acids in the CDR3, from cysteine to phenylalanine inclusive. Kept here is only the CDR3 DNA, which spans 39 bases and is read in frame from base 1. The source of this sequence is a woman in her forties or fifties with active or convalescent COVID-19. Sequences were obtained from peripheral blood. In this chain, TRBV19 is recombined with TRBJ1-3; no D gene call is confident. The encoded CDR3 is CASSTEVGNTIYF. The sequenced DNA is TGTGCCAGTAGTACGGAGGTCGGAAACACCATATATTTT. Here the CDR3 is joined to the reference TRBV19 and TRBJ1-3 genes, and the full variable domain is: DGGITQSPKYLFRKEGQNVTLSCEQNLNHDAMYWYRQDPGQGLRLIYYSQIVNDFQKGDIAEGYSVSREKKESFPLTVTSAQKNPTAFYLCASSTEVGNTIYFGEGSWLTVV.